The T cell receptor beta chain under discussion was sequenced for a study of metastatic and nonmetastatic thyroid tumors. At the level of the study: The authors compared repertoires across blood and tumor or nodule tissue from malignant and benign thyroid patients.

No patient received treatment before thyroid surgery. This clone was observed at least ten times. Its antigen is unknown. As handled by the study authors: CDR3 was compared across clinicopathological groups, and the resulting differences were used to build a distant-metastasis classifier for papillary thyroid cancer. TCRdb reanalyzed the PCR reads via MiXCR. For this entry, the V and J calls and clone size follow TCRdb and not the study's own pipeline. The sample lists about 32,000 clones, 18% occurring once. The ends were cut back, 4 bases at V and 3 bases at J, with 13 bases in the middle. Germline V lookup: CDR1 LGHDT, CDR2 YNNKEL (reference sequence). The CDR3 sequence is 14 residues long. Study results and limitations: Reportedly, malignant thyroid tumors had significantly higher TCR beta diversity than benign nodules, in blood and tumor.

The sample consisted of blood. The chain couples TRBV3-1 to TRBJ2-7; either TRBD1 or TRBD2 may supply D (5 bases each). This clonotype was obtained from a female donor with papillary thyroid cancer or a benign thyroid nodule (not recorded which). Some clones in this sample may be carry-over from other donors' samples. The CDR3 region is CASSLGTPFYEQYF. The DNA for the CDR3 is TGTGCCAGCAGCCTGGGGACCCCATTCTACGAGCAGTACTTC.